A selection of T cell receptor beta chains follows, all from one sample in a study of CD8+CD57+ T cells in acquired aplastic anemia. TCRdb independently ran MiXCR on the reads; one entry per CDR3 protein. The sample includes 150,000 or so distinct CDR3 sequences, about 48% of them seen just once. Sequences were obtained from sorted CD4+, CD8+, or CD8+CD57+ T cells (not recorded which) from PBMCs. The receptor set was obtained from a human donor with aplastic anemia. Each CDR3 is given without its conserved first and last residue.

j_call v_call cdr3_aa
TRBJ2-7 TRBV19 ASSILEGYEQY
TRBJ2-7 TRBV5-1 ASSLAGTRSYEQY
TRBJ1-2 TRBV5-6 ASSSPPPNVRYT
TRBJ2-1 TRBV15 ATSRDAGSYNEQF
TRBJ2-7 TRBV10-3 AISQGLAGGSREQY
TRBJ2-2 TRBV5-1 ASSLMGDQGSSTGELF
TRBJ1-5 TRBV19 ASSILTGGNQPQH
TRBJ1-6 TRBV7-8 ASSSLYNSPLH
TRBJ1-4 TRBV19 ASSPRARPGNAGAVEKLF
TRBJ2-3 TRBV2 ASTVSGNTDTQY
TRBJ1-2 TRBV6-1 ASTRRVDLGMGYT
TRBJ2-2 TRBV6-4 ASSGTSGNTGELF
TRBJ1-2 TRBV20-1 SASFTGYT
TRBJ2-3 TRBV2 ASSGEGGGDTQY
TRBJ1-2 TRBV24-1 ATSVTGDYGYT
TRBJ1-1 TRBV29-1 SVEPDTHTEAF
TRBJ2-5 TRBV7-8 ASSLVGTGVVETQY
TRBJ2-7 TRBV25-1 ASSALLRADLFYEQY
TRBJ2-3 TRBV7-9 ASSLESDTQY
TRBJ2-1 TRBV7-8 ASSLGQLSGNEQF
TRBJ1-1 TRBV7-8 ASSLTGAEAF
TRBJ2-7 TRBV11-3 ASSAADRGYEQY
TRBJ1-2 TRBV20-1 SATDYGYT
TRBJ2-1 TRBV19 ASSENRDQREQF
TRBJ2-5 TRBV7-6 ASSARELKETQY
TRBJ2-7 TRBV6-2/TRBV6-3 ASSPGQSSEQY